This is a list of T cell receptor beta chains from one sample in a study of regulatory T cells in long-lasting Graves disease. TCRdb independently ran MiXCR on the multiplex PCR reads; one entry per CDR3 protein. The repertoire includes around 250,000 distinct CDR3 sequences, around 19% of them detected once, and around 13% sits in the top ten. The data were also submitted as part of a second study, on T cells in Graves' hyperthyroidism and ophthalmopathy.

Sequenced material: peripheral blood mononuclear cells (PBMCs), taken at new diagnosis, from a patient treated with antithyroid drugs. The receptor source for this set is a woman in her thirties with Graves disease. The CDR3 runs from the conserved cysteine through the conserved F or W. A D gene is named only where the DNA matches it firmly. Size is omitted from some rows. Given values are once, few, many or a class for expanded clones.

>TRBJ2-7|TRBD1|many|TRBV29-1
TGCAGCGTTGTACCCGTCGGGACAGGGACCTACGAGCAGTACTTC
CSVVPVGTGTYEQYF
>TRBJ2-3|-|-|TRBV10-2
TGCGCCAGCAGGGACGCCCCTGACTTTACGCAGTATTTT
CASRDAPDFTQYF
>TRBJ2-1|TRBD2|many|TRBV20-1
TGCAGTGTCCCGACTAGCGGGGGGTACAATGAGCAGTTCTTC
CSVPTSGGYNEQFF
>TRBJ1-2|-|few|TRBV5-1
TGCGCCAGCAGCTTGGAGGCCTCAGCTAACTATGGCTACACCTTC
CASSLEASANYGYTF
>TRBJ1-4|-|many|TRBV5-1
TGCGCCAGCAGCTGGACCCCCGCTTCGTCTAATGAAAAACTGTTTTTT
CASSWTPASSNEKLFF
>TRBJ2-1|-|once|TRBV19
TGTGCCAGTAGTACTCGACAGGAGCCACGGGGGCAGTTCTTC
CASSTRQEPRGQFF
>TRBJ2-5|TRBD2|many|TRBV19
TGTGCCAGTAGTTGGCTAGCGGGAGACCAAGAGACCCAGTACTTC
CASSWLAGDQETQYF
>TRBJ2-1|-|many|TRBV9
TGTGCCAGCAGCCCTTCCATGATCGGGACAAACAATGAGCAGTTCTTC
CASSPSMIGTNNEQFF
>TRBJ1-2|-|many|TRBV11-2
TGTGCCAGCAGCTTAGGGCACGGGCCGTACTATGGCTACACCTTC
CASSLGHGPYYGYTF
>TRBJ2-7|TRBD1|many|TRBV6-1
TGTGCCAGCAGCCTTCGACAGGGGGCGAAGCACGAGCAGTACTTC
CASSLRQGAKHEQYF
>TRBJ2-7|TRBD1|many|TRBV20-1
TGCAGTGCTAGAGGGGACAGTTCATCCGAGCAGTACTTC
CSARGDSSSEQYF